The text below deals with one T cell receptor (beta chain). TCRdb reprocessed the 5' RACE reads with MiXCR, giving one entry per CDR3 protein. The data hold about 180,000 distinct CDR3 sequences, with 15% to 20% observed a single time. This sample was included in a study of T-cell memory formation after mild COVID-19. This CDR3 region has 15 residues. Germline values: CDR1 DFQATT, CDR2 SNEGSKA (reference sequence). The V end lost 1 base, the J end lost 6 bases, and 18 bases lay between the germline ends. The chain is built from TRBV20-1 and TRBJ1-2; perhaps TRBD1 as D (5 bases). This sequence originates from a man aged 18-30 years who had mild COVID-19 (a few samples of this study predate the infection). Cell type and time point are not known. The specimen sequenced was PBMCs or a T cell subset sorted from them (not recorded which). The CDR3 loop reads CSARVPPTGGDGYTF. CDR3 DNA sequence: TGCAGTGCTAGAGTCCCTCCAACGGGGGGAGATGGCTACACCTTC.